The 20 T cell receptor beta chains presented below share a single source sample, sequenced in a study of shared clonotypes between healthy human individuals. Generated by immunoSEQ multiplex PCR, the TCRdb table keeps only in-frame clones and is missing some. The sample comprises about 2.3 million clones, approximately 95% of which are singletons, and 0.39% rests with the top ten. Sequenced input: naive CD4+ T cells from PBMCs. The subset here: CD45RA+ positively selected. These receptor sequences come from a young man in good health. Some clones in this sample may be carry-over from other donors' samples.

Notes on this clone: This CDR3 is also generated by other DNA sequences in the sample. This chain connects TRBV7-9 to TRBJ1-1; no definite D call. Germline V lookup: CDR1 SEHNR, CDR2 FQNEAQ (reference sequence). This CDR3 comprises 13 residues. The V end was cut by 2 bases, the J end by 1 base, with 5 bases between. The CDR3 sequence is CASSLQPNTEAFF. In DNA, the CDR3 is TGTGCCAGCAGCTTACAGCCGAACACTGAAGCTTTCTTT.

The chain has TRBV9 and TRBJ2-2; perhaps TRBD1 as D (6 bases). Per germline, CDR1 SGDLS and CDR2 YYNGEE. The CDR3 has 14 amino acids. V was cut by 7 bases and J by 2 bases, with 12 bases left in between. CDR3 protein: CASGGRGNTGELFF. CDR3 DNA: TGTGCCAGCGGAGGCAGGGGAAACACCGGGGAGCTGTTTTTT. Full variable domain (rest looked up from reference TRBV9 and TRBJ2-2): DSGVTQTPKHLITATGQRVTLRCSPRSGDLSVYWYQQSLDQGLQFLIQYYNGEERAKGNILERFSAQQFPDLHSELNLSSLELGDSALYFCASGGRGNTGELFFGEGSRLTVL.

In its sample, this clone was seen a few times. V gene TRBV28 combines with J gene TRBJ1-1, with D hard to call. CDR3 size: 11 residues. Trimming took off 9 bases at V and 1 base at J, with 6 bases between the two ends. The germline gives CDR1 MDHEN, CDR2 SYDVKM. Written as DNA, the CDR3 is TGTGCCAGTCGGTGGAACACTGAAGCTTTCTTT. Encoded protein: CASRWNTEAFF.

Notes on this clone: The same CDR3 can be traced to other DNA sequences in this sample. The chain carries TRBV6-6 and TRBJ1-5; perhaps TRBD1 as D (6 bases). This CDR3 has 15 residues. Germline CDR1 MNHNY, CDR2 SVGAGI (reference sequence). Trimming removed 6 bases at V and 0 bases at J, with 12 bases between. The CDR3 loop reads CASRPGQYSNQPQHF. Written as DNA, the CDR3 is TGTGCCAGCAGACCCGGACAGTATAGCAATCAGCCCCAGCATTTT.

This clone has only one observation. The chain uses TRBV18 and TRBJ2-3, with D perhaps matching TRBD2 (5 bases). Germline V gene sequence: CDR1 KGHSH, CDR2 LQKENI. V shed 1 base and J shed 4 bases, with 15 bases lying between them. The CDR3 length is 16 residues. CDR3 sequence (DNA): TGTGCCAGCTCACCACGAGTACGAGGGAGTGCAGATACGCAGTATTTT. Translation: CASSPRVRGSADTQYF.

Regarding this clone: Different DNA sequences within this sample yield the same CDR3. The rearrangement joins TRBV6-6 to TRBJ1-1; no reliable D call. Germline V gene data show CDR1 as MNHNY and CDR2 as SVGAGI (reference sequence). This CDR3 spans 13 amino acids. V gave up 2 bases and J gave up 4 bases, with 8 bases separating them. In nucleotides, the CDR3 is TGTGCCAGCAGTTACCCCCAAGGCACTGAAGCTTTCTTT. This gives the protein CASSYPQGTEAFF.

V and J are TRBV7-2 and TRBJ2-3, with D possibly TRBD1 on 5 matching bases. This CDR3 contains 16 residues. The V gene's germline CDR1 is SGHTA and CDR2 FQGNSA. V shed 3 bases and J shed 2 bases, with 15 bases lying between them. CDR3 sequence: CASSLWGRGSTDTQYF. In DNA, the CDR3 is TGTGCCAGCAGCTTGTGGGGAAGGGGCTCCACAGATACGCAGTATTTT.

This rearrangement joins TRBV27 to TRBJ2-2; 12 bases map to TRBD2. The V gene end was trimmed by 7 bases and the J gene end by 6 bases; junction bases not matched to a gene: 12. CDR3 length equals 17 residues. Germline loops: CDR1 MNHEY, CDR2 SMNVEV (reference sequence). The CDR3 reads CASTPRGLAGGPGELFF. For the CDR3, the DNA is TGTGCCAGCACCCCTAGGGGGCTAGCGGGAGGGCCCGGGGAGCTGTTTTTT.

This chain links TRBV28 with TRBJ2-7; TRBD1 might be the D (6 bases). The germline V gene encodes CDR1 MDHEN and CDR2 SYDVKM. The CDR3 consists of 14 residues. Trimming took off 6 bases at V and 3 bases at J, with 15 bases between the two ends. The CDR3 region is CASSPRGQNYEQYF. In DNA, the CDR3 is TGTGCCAGCAGCCCGAGAGGACAGAACTACGAGCAGTACTTC.

The rearrangement links TRBV19 to TRBJ2-1, with D uncertain. V lost 7 bases and J 14 bases, leaving 21 bases between the germline ends. The CDR3 runs 13 residues. Germline CDR1 LNHDA, CDR2 SQIVND (reference sequence). CDR3 bases: TGTGCCAGTACCCCAGGTGAAAGGGTAATTAAGTTCTTC. Its protein is CASTPGERVIKFF.

The chain couples TRBV27 to TRBJ1-2; TRBD1 might be the D (6 bases). Trimming took 10 bases from V and 0 from J, leaving 18 bases between them. CDR1 and CDR2 (germline): MNHEY, SMNVEV (reference sequence). The CDR3 consists of 15 residues. The CDR3 spells CATRRGDRTNYGYTF. CDR3 nucleotides: TGTGCCACACGAAGGGGGGACCGGACTAACTATGGCTACACCTTC.

This clone was found once. The rearrangement joins TRBV28 to TRBJ2-1; a possible D gene is TRBD2 (5 bases). The CDR3 totals 15 residues. Trimming stripped 3 bases from V and 1 base from J, with 10 bases between. CDR1 is MDHEN, CDR2 SYDVKM, per germline. CDR3 DNA sequence: TGTGCCAGCAGTTTTCTCTCGGGATCCTACAATGAGCAGTTCTTC. Translated, it gives CASSFLSGSYNEQFF.

The V gene is TRBV7-2, the J gene TRBJ2-7; tentative D call: TRBD1 (6 bases). Deletions cut 1 base from V and 1 base from J, with 8 bases between. The CDR3 has 14 residues. CDR1 is SGHTA, CDR2 FQGNSA, per germline. The CDR3 sequence is CASSLVGTSYEQYF. The CDR3 DNA sequence: TGTGCCAGCAGCTTAGTGGGGACATCCTACGAGCAGTACTTC.

The V and J genes are TRBV11-3 and TRBJ1-1; 8 bases match TRBD1. Germline V lookup: CDR1 SGHNT, CDR2 YENEEA. The junction had 4 bases not matched to a gene; V was cut back by 6 bases and J by 7 bases. The length of the CDR3 is 12 residues. The CDR3 sequence is CASSSGTGEAFF. The DNA for the CDR3 is TGTGCCAGCAGTTCCGGGACAGGTGAAGCTTTCTTT. Combining the CDR3 with reference TRBV11-3 and TRBJ1-1 gives the whole variable domain EAGVVQSPRYKIIEKKQPVAFWCNPISGHNTLYWYLQNLGQGPELLIRYENEEAVDDSQLPKDRFSAERLKGVDSTLKIQPAELGDSAVYLCASSSGTGEAFFGQGTRLTVV.

The rearrangement joins TRBV18 to TRBJ2-2; 12 bases fit TRBD2. CDR1 KGHSH and CDR2 LQKENI come from the germline V gene. V shed 3 bases and J 9 bases; nucleotides not matched to a gene: 5. The CDR3 covers 15 residues. The CDR3 nucleotides read TGTGCCAGCTCACCCGGACTAGCGGGACTCCGGGAGCTGTTTTTT. Its protein product is CASSPGLAGLRELFF.

This clone was picked up a small number of times. J is TRBJ1-1 and V is TRBV19, with no clear D. This CDR3 has 11 residues. Trimming took 7 bases from V and 5 from J, leaving 8 bases between them. CDR1 is LNHDA, CDR2 SQIVND, per germline (reference sequence). The CDR3 is CASTTPTEAFF. The CDR3 DNA sequence: TGTGCCAGTACCACGCCAACTGAAGCTTTCTTT.

This clone came up once. The V and J genes are TRBV27 and TRBJ2-3, with 10 bases fitting TRBD2. Germline lookup yields CDR1 MNHEY and CDR2 SMNVEV (reference sequence). The CDR3 length is 19 residues. The V and J ends lost 4 bases and 3 bases, in that order; junction bases with no gene match: 16. This chain's CDR3 is CASSSDNLTSGSYTDTQYF. As DNA, the CDR3 is TGTGCCAGCAGTTCGGACAATCTGACTAGCGGGTCATATACAGATACGCAGTATTTT.

This rearrangement joins TRBV7-9 to TRBJ2-5, with a possible D match to TRBD2 (5 bases). Trimming removed 3 bases at V and 1 base at J, with 15 bases between. The CDR3 extends over 16 amino acids. Germline-derived CDR1 and CDR2 are SEHNR and FQNEAQ (reference sequence). CDR3 DNA sequence: TGTGCCAGCAGCTTGCGTGGAGCCGGAGGCCAAGAGACCCAGTACTTC. Protein sequence: CASSLRGAGGQETQYF.

V and J are TRBV5-1 and TRBJ2-2; D ambiguous. The CDR3 length is 16 residues. V dropped 1 base and J dropped 0 bases, with 10 bases sitting between them. Looked up from germline, CDR1 is SGHRS and CDR2 is YFSETQ. Here the CDR3 reads CASSLHLTANTGELFF. The CDR3 DNA follows: TGCGCCAGCAGCTTGCATTTAACAGCGAACACCGGGGAGCTGTTTTTT.

To note about this clone: The identical CDR3 is also encoded by other nucleotide sequences in the sample. This chain links TRBV9 with TRBJ1-3; 8 bases are shared with TRBD1. The CDR3 extends over 17 amino acids. The germline V gene has CDR1 SGDLS and CDR2 YYNGEE. Losses at the gene ends were 0 bases for V and 0 bases for J; bases not matched to a gene: 5. The CDR3 region has the DNA TGTGCCAGCAGCGTAGGGAGAACAGGGGGCTCTGGAAACACCATATATTTT. This codes for CASSVGRTGGSGNTIYF.